This TCR beta chain was captured in a study of PD-1 blockade in classical Hodgkin lymphoma. As for the study in general: Treatment was intravenous nivolumab, 3 mg/kg every 2 weeks, until progression. Whole-study results and caveats: Reasons behind the repertoire differences stay unclear, perhaps disease activity or earlier therapy. Similar baseline diversity was found in complete responders and newly diagnosed patients. Compared with healthy donors, newly diagnosed patients reportedly showed lower baseline TCR diversity.

Each patient relapsed following autologous stem cell transplantation, and prior brentuximab vedotin exposure differed. This CDR3 contains 17 residues. V was trimmed by 6 bases and J by 1 base, leaving 20 bases between them. Per germline, CDR1 MRHNA and CDR2 SNTAGT. With respect to this clone: What it binds is unknown.

Some clones are missing from TCRdb's copy, which holds only in-frame ones; the method was immunoSEQ multiplex PCR. The sample lists about 17,000 clones; around 75% were seen once. The V gene is TRBV6-4, the J gene TRBJ2-3; either TRBD1 or TRBD2 may fit D (5 bases each). This clonotype was sampled from a human donor with classical Hodgkin lymphoma. Sequenced here: peripheral blood mononuclear cells (PBMCs), sampled at baseline. The CDR3 here is CASRWPRGEWGTDTQYF. The CDR3 coding sequence is TGTGCCAGCAGATGGCCTCGGGGCGAATGGGGCACAGATACGCAGTATTTT.